This T cell receptor beta chain was profiled in a study of identical twins. The V gene end was trimmed by 4 bases and the J gene end by 4 bases; junction bases not matched to a gene: 6. The CDR3 runs to 15 residues. Looked up from germline, CDR1 is SGHRS and CDR2 is YFSETQ. Overall study findings and caveats: Cord blood beta clonotypes that were abundant carried fewer insertions, and memory repertoires showed no such trend. Alpha sequences out of frame and shared by twins had excess low generation probability.

This clonotype turned up a few times. Its specificity is not known. TCRdb recomputed calls from the 5' RACE reads with MiXCR, one row per CDR3 protein. Of about 220,000 distinct CDR3 sequences in the sample, less than 10% are singletons; the top ten hold roughly 5%. The sample taken for sequencing was memory (CD45RO+) T cells sorted from blood. The chain is built from TRBV5-1 and TRBJ1-1, with 11 nucleotides matching TRBD1. The clonotype comes from a woman aged 18-29 years in good health. The CDR3 DNA is TGCGCCAGCAGCCGGGACAGGGGGGAAGGCACTGAAGCTTTCTTT. Its protein is CASSRDRGEGTEAFF.